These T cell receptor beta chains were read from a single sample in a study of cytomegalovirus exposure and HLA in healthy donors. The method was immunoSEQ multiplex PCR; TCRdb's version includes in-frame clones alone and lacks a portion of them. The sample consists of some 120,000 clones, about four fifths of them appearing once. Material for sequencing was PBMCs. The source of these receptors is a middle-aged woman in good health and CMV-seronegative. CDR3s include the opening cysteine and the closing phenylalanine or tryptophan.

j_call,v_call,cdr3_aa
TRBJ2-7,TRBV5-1,CASSLTGTGDYEQYF
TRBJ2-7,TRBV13,CASSMSRGGYEQYF
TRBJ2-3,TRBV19,CASSIGTSPDTQYF
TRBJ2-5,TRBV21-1,CASSYRPPSRTQYF
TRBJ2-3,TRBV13,CASSRGQGGRDTQYF
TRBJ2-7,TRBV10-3,CAITSAGGPHEQYF
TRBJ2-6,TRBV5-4,CASSLERGAGGANVLTF
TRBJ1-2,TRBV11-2,CASSRAYGYTF
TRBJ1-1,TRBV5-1,CASSSKTGISMNTEAFF
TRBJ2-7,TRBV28,CASRTEIYEQYF
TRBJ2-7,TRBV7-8,CASSLGQVGYEQYF
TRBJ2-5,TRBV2,CASSELVAGGGETQYF
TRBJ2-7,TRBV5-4,CASSGTSGGMPIYEQYF
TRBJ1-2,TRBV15,CATSGQGVGDGYTF
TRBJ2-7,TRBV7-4,CASSLGRDRSSYEQYF
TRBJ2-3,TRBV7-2,CASSFLAPLTGGKDTQYF
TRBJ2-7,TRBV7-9,CASSLGGSQGPNEQYF
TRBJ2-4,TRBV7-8,CASSLGLGSGILAKNIQYF
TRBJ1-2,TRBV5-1,CASSSPRGDGYTF
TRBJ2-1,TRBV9,CASSVRLAGGGKFF
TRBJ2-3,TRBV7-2,CASSARSGKGRDTQYF
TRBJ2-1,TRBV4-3,CASSQDASGSIFEQFF
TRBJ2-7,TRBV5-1,CASSSDRYEQYF
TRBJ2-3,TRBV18,CASSPLSLRGTSSTDTQYF
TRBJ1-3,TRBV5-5,CASQRGDSGNTIYF
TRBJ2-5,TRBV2,CASSDGTPGLAGQETQYF
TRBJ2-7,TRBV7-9,CASSSLPAPGGHEQYF
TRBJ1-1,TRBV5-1,CASSGKSGGSNTEAFF
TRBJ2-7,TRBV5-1,CASSLVGQGYEQYF
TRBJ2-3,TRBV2,CASRLGTTTDTQYF
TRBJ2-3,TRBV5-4,CASSSGLAGRDTQYF
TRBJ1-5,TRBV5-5,CASSLWDNNQPQHF
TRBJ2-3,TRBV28,CASSSGTSGTDTQYF
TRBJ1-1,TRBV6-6,CASSYSVRTTNTEAFF
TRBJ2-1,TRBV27,CASSPGTSGPAQYNEQFF
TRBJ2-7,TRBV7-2,CASSPAGTGVGEQYF
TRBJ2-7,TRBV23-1,CASSRRDRSSYEQYF
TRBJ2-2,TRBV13,CASSLQGAGTGELFF
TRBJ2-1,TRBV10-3,CAISESGTVNEQFF
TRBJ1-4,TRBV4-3,CASSQDGQAGNEKLFF
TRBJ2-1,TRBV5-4,CASSWGVSGGVNEQFF
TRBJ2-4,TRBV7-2,CASSFISGKAKNIQYF
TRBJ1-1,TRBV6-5,CASSPRGGLVTEAFF
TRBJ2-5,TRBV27,CASRWGDLGTQYF
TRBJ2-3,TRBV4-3,CASSQDSTGATDTQYF
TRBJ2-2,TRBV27,CATRSPSNTGELFF
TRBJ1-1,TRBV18,CASSPRDRDTEAFF
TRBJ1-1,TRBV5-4,CASSLRTGAPCAEAFF
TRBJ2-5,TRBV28,CASTRGIRNRQETQYF
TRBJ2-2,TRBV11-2,CASSPTPERMSTGELFF
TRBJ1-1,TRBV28,CASSLRGQTEAFF
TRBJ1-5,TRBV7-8,CASTLREGQPQHF
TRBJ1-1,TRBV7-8,CASSPGQGSTEAFF
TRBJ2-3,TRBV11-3,CASSTLGNGGADTQYF
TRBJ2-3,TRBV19,CASSNRGRASDTQYF